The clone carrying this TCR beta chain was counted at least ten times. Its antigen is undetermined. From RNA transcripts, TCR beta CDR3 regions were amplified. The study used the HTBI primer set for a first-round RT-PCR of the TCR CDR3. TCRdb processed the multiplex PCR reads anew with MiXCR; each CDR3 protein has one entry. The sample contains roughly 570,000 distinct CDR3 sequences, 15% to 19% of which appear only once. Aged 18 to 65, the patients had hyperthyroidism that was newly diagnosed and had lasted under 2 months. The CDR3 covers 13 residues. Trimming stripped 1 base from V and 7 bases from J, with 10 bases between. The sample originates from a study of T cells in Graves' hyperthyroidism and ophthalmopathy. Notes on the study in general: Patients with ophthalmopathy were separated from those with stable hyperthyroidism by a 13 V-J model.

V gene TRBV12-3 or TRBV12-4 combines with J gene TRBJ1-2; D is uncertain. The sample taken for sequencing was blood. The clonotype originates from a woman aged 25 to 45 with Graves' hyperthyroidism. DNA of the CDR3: TGTGCCAGCAGTTTAGGAGGGTATGGTGGCTACACCTTC. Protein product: CASSLGGYGGYTF.